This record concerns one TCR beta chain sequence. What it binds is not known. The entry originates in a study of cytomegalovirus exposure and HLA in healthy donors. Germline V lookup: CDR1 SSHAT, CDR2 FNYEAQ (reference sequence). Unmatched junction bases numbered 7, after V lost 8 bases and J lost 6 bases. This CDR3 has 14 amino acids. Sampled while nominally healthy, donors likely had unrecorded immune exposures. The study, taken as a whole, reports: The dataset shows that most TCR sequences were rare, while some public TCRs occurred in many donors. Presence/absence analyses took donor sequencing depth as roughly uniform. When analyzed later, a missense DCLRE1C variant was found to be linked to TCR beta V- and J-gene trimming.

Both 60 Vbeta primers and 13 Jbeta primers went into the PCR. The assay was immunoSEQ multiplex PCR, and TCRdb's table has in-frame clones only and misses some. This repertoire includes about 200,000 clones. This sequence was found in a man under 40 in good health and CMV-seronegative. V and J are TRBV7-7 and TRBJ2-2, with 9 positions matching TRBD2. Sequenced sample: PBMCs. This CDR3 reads CASGGRALPGELFF. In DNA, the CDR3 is TGTGCCAGCGGCGGGAGGGCCCTTCCCGGGGAGCTGTTTTTT.